This TCR beta chain stems from a study of T cell responses to AZD1222 COVID-19 vaccine. Remarks on this clone: Its antigen is as yet unknown.

General study findings and limits: The breadth and depth of Spike-specific TCRs increased once two AZD1222 doses had been given. Nearly half of spike-specific TCRs reportedly go after variant regions that carry no mutations. Sampled repertoires all dated from after the peak T cell response.

TCRdb's table, derived via immunoSEQ multiplex PCR, lists solely in-frame clones and lacks some. The sample holds 90,000 to 120,000 clones, 80% to 95% seen once. From germline, CDR1 is MNHEY and CDR2 SMNVEV (reference sequence). The CDR3 consists of 14 residues. Trimming pared 0 bases from V and 5 bases from J, leaving 8 bases between. The material sequenced was peripheral blood, taken 28 days after the second AZD1222 dose. The J gene is TRBJ2-1, the V gene TRBV27; maybe TRBD2 (6 bases). This TCR derives from an adult who received the AZD1222 COVID-19 vaccine. In DNA, the CDR3 is TGTGCCAGCAGTTTATCTAGCGGCCACAATGAGCAGTTCTTC. Translated, it gives CASSLSSGHNEQFF.